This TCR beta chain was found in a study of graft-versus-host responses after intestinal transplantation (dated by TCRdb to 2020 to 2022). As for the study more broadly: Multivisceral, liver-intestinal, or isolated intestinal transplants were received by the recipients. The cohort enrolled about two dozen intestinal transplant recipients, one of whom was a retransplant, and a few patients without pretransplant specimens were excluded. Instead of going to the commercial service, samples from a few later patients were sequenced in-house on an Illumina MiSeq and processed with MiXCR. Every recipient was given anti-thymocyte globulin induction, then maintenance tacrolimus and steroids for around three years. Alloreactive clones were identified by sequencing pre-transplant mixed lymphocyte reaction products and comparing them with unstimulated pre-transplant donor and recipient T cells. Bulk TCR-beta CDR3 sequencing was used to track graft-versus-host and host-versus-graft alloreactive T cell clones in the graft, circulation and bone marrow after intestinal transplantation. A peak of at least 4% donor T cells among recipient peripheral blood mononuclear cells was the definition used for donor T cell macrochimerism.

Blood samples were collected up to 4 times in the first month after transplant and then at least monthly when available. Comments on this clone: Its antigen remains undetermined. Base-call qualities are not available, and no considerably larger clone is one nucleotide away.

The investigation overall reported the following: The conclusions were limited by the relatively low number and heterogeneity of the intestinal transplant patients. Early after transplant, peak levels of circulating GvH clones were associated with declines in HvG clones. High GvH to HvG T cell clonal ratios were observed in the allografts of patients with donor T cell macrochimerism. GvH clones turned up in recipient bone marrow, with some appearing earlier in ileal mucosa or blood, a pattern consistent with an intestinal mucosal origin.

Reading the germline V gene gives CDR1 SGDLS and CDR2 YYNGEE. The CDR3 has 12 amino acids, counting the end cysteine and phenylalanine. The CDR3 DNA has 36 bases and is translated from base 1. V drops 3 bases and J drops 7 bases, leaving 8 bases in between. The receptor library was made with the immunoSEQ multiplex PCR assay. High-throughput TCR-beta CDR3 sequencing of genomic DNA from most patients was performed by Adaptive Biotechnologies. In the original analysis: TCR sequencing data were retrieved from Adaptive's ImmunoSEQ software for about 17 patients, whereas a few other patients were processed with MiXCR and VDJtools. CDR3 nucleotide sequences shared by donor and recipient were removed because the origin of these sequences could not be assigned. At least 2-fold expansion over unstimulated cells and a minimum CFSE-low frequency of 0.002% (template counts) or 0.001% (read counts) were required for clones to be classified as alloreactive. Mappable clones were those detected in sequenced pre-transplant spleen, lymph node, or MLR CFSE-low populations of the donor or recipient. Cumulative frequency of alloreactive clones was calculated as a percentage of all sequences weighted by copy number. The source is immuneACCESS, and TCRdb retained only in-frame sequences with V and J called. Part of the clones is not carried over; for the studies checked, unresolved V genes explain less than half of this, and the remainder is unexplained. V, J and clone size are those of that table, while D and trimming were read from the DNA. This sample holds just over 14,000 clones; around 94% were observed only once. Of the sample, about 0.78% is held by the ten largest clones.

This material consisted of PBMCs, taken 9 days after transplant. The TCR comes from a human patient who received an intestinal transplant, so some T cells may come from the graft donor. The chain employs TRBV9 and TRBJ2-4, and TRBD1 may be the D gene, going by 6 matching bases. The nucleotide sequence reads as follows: TGTGCCAGCAGCGATACAGGGAACATTCAGTACTTC. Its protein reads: CASSDTGNIQYF.